This T cell receptor (beta chain) was sequenced in a study of T cells in Graves' hyperthyroidism and ophthalmopathy. RNA transcripts gave rise to amplified TCR beta CDR3 regions. An initial round of RT-PCR targeting the TCR CDR3 relied on the HTBI primer set. MiXCR, run by TCRdb on the multiplex PCR reads, gives a single entry per CDR3 protein. Of hundreds of thousands of distinct CDR3 sequences listed, 14% are singletons. This clonotype has a count of ten or more. V shed 3 bases and J 2 bases; nucleotides not matched to a gene: 5. CDR3 length equals 16 residues. The receptor's source is a woman between 40 and 55 years old with Graves' hyperthyroidism. The J gene is TRBJ2-4, the V gene TRBV12-3 or TRBV12-4; 9 positions agree with TRBD2. Sample: blood. The CDR3 spells CASSFPAGGSKNIQYF. For the CDR3, the DNA is TGTGCCAGCAGTTTCCCAGCGGGAGGTTCCAAAAACATTCAGTACTTC.